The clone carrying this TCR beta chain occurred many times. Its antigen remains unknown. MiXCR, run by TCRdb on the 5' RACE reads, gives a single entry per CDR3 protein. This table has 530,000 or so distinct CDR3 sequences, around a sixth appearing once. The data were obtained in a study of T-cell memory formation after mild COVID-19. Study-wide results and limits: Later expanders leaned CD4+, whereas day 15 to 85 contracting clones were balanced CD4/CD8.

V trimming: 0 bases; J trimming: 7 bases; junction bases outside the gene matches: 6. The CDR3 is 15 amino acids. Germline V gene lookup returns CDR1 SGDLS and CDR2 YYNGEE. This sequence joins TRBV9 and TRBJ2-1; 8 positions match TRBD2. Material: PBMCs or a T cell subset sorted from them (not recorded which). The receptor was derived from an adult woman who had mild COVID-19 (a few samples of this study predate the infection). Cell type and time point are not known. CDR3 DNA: TGTGCCAGCAGCGTAGGGGGCGGGAGGATGAATGAGCAGTTCTTC. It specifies CASSVGGGRMNEQFF.